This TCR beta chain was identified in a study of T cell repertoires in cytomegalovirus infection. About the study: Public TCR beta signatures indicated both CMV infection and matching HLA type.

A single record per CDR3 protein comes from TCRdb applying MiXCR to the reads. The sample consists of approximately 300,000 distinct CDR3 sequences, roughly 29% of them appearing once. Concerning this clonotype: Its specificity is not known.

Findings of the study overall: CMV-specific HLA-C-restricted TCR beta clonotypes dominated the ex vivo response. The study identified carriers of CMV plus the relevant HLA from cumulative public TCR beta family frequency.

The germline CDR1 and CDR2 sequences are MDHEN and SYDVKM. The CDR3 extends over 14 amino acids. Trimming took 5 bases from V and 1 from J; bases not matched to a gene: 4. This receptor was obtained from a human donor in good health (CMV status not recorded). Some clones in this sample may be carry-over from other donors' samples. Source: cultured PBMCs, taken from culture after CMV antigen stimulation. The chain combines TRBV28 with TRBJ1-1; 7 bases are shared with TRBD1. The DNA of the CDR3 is TGTGCCAGCAGTCGAGGGGGCACGAACACTGAAGCTTTCTTT. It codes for CASSRGGTNTEAFF.